A selection of T cell receptor beta chains follows, all from one sample in a study of blood T cell repertoires in COVID-19. Sequencing used immunoSEQ multiplex PCR; TCRdb keeps in-frame clones, though not all of them. The table lists 400,000 to 550,000 clones, around nine tenths of them singletons. The specimen was PBMCs or T cells enriched from blood (not recorded which). Receptors were obtained from a woman aged 18-29 years with acute COVID-19. The CDR3 runs from the conserved cysteine through the conserved F or W. The D gene is left open where the match is weak. Clone size is stated in some rows and not others, as once, few, many or a class when expanded.

D: TRBD2; V: TRBV5-6; size: .; J: TRBJ2-3; DNA: TGTGCCAGCAGCTTGTCTCTAGCGGGGGGAATCTATACGCAGTATTTT; CDR3: CASSLSLAGGIYTQYF
D: TRBD2; V: TRBV9; size: .; J: TRBJ2-1; DNA: TGTGCCAGCTCTCAATCCGGGACTAGCGGGTCGGGTGAGCAGTTCTTC; CDR3: CASSQSGTSGSGEQFF
D: TRBD1; V: TRBV4-1; size: few; J: TRBJ1-2; DNA: TGCGCCAGCAGCCAACAGGGGGACTATGGCTACACCTTC; CDR3: CASSQQGDYGYTF
D: TRBD2; V: TRBV19; size: .; J: TRBJ2-7; DNA: TGTGCCAGTAGTTATCGGGAGGGCGGAGACGAGCAGTACTTC; CDR3: CASSYREGGDEQYF
D: .; V: TRBV3-1/TRBV3-2; size: .; J: TRBJ2-2; DNA: TGTGCCAGCAGCCAGCTTCTTCAGGTCTCCGGGGAGCTGTTTTTT; CDR3: CASSQLLQVSGELFF
D: .; V: TRBV18; size: .; J: TRBJ2-1; DNA: TGTGCCAGCTCACCCGCTAGCAAGAACAATGAGCAGTTCTTC; CDR3: CASSPASKNNEQFF
D: TRBD1; V: TRBV4-2; size: .; J: TRBJ1-2; DNA: TGTGCCAGCAGCCAAGGGGACAGGGGGCATAGTGGCTACACCTTC; CDR3: CASSQGDRGHSGYTF
D: TRBD1; V: TRBV28; size: .; J: TRBJ2-7; DNA: TGTGCCAGCAGTCCCCAAGAGACAGGGAACGAGCAGTACTTC; CDR3: CASSPQETGNEQYF
D: .; V: TRBV19; size: .; J: TRBJ2-7; DNA: TGTGCCAGTAGTATAGCCCTTAGGGGCTTCGACGAGCAGTACTTC; CDR3: CASSIALRGFDEQYF
D: .; V: TRBV27; size: .; J: TRBJ2-1; DNA: TGTGCCAGCAGACCAAAGACAGGGGGTAGCGGGGGCGAGCAGTTCTTC; CDR3: CASRPKTGGSGGEQFF
D: .; V: TRBV16; size: .; J: TRBJ1-2; DNA: TGTGCCAGCAGTCGACCAAGGTTGGGGGGTAGGGACTATGGCTACACCTTC; CDR3: CASSRPRLGGRDYGYTF
D: TRBD2; V: TRBV9; size: .; J: TRBJ2-7; DNA: TGTGCCAGCAGCGCAGCTGCGACTAGCGCCTACGAGCAGTACTTC; CDR3: CASSAAATSAYEQYF
D: TRBD2; V: TRBV6-5; size: .; J: TRBJ2-3; DNA: TGTGCCAGCACAGCGGGGGACACAGATACGCAGTATTTT; CDR3: CASTAGDTDTQYF
D: TRBD1; V: TRBV28; size: .; J: TRBJ1-1; DNA: TGTGCCAGCAGGACAGGGGGGAGAATATTGGAAGCTTTCTTT; CDR3: CASRTGGRILEAFF
D: TRBD2; V: TRBV23-1; size: .; J: TRBJ2-3; DNA: TGCGCCAGCAGTCAATCGCTAGCGGGAGGAGACACAGATACGCAGTATTTT; CDR3: CASSQSLAGGDTDTQYF
D: .; V: TRBV29-1; size: .; J: TRBJ2-2; DNA: TGCAGCGTTGTGTTGGGAGGAGCGAGGGAGGCCGGGGAGCTGTTTTTT; CDR3: CSVVLGGAREAGELFF
D: TRBD2; V: TRBV7-3; size: .; J: TRBJ2-1; DNA: TGTGCCAGCAGCCCGGGACTAGCGGCCTACAATGAGCAGTTCTTC; CDR3: CASSPGLAAYNEQFF
D: .; V: TRBV28; size: .; J: TRBJ2-5; DNA: TGTGCCAGCAGTTCCCAATCGGAAGAGACCCAGTACTTC; CDR3: CASSSQSEETQYF
D: .; V: TRBV15; size: .; J: TRBJ1-1; DNA: TGTGCCACCAGCAGAGAACACACGATGAACACTGAAGCTTTCTTT; CDR3: CATSREHTMNTEAFF
D: TRBD1; V: TRBV5-5; size: .; J: TRBJ2-7; DNA: TGTGCCAGCAGCCCGGGACAGGGGGCGGACGAGCAGTACTTC; CDR3: CASSPGQGADEQYF
D: TRBD1; V: TRBV6-4; size: many; J: TRBJ1-2; DNA: TGTGCCAGCTCTACCACCCCGGGACAGGGGGCATCTGGCTACACCTTC; CDR3: CASSTTPGQGASGYTF
D: TRBD1; V: TRBV18; size: .; J: TRBJ1-2; DNA: TGTGCCAGCTCACCGACAGGGCCTAACTATGGCTACACCTTC; CDR3: CASSPTGPNYGYTF
D: TRBD1; V: TRBV9; size: .; J: TRBJ1-2; DNA: TGTGCCAGCAGCCGTGACAGGGTAACCTATGGCTACACCTTC; CDR3: CASSRDRVTYGYTF
D: .; V: TRBV12-5; size: .; J: TRBJ2-7; DNA: TGTGCTAGTGGTTTGGCCCTAGGCGAGCAGTACTTC; CDR3: CASGLALGEQYF
D: .; V: TRBV12-5; size: once; J: TRBJ1-1; DNA: TGTGCTAGTGAGTACATGAACACTGAAGCTTTCTTT; CDR3: CASEYMNTEAFF
D: .; V: TRBV30; size: .; J: TRBJ2-3; DNA: TGTGCCTGGAGTCCTACAGGGTTCATCACAGATACGCAGTATTTT; CDR3: CAWSPTGFITDTQYF
D: .; V: TRBV10-1; size: .; J: TRBJ1-5; DNA: TGCGCCAGCAGTGAGTCACAGGGTCAGCCCCAGCATTTT; CDR3: CASSESQGQPQHF
D: TRBD1; V: TRBV9; size: .; J: TRBJ1-6; DNA: TGTGCCAGCAGTCCTCGGACAGGGAATAATTCACCCCTCCACTTT; CDR3: CASSPRTGNNSPLHF
D: TRBD1; V: TRBV29-1; size: .; J: TRBJ1-2; DNA: TGCAGCGTTCCGGGACAGGGGACAAGTGGCTACACCTTC; CDR3: CSVPGQGTSGYTF
D: .; V: TRBV11-2; size: .; J: TRBJ2-2; DNA: TGTGCCAGCAGCTTAGAGGGCGGACAGAACACCGGGGAGCTGTTTTTT; CDR3: CASSLEGGQNTGELFF
D: .; V: TRBV5-1; size: .; J: TRBJ2-7; DNA: TGCGCCAGCAGCTTGGGGACCGGGGAATTCAACGAGCAGTACTTC; CDR3: CASSLGTGEFNEQYF
D: .; V: TRBV18; size: .; J: TRBJ1-5; DNA: TGTGCCAGCTCATCCGAACGAGATAGCAATCAGCCCCAGCATTTT; CDR3: CASSSERDSNQPQHF
D: TRBD2; V: TRBV11-2; size: once; J: TRBJ2-1; DNA: TGTGCCAGCAGCTTAAGGGTGCGGGAGCTCCATGAGCAGTTCTTC; CDR3: CASSLRVRELHEQFF
D: .; V: TRBV6-5; size: .; J: TRBJ2-1; DNA: TGTGCCAGCAGTTACTCAGGGGGACCCCGATACAATGAGCAGTTCTTC; CDR3: CASSYSGGPRYNEQFF
D: .; V: TRBV19; size: .; J: TRBJ2-4; DNA: TGTGCCAGTAGTATAGTCCCAGCGGGCGGAAACATTCAGTACTTC; CDR3: CASSIVPAGGNIQYF
D: .; V: TRBV4-1; size: .; J: TRBJ1-1; DNA: TGCGCCAGCAGCATTCCCACAGGGACCTCTGAAGCTTTCTTT; CDR3: CASSIPTGTSEAFF
D: TRBD1; V: TRBV25-1; size: .; J: TRBJ2-5; DNA: TGTGCCAGCAGTGGCTCCGGGACAGGGGGAGAGACCCAGTACTTC; CDR3: CASSGSGTGGETQYF
D: TRBD1; V: TRBV15; size: .; J: TRBJ2-3; DNA: TGTGCCACCAGCAGAGATTGGACAGGGACGACAGATACGCAGTATTTT; CDR3: CATSRDWTGTTDTQYF
D: .; V: TRBV2; size: .; J: TRBJ2-7; DNA: TGTGCCAGCACCAGGGACTCCTCCTACGAGCAGTACTTC; CDR3: CASTRDSSYEQYF
D: TRBD1; V: TRBV30; size: .; J: TRBJ1-1; DNA: TGTGCCTTCCGGAACCCAGCAGGGGGCTCGAACACTGAAGCTTTCTTT; CDR3: CAFRNPAGGSNTEAFF
D: TRBD2; V: TRBV14; size: .; J: TRBJ2-1; DNA: TGTGCCAGCAGCCAATGGAGCGGGAGCTCCTACAATGAGCAGTTCTTC; CDR3: CASSQWSGSSYNEQFF
D: TRBD1; V: TRBV3-1/TRBV3-2; size: .; J: TRBJ2-6; DNA: TGTGCCAGCAGCTGGGGACAGGGGGCAGTCGGTGGGGCCAACGTCCTGACTTTC; CDR3: CASSWGQGAVGGANVLTF
D: TRBD1; V: TRBV3-1/TRBV3-2; size: .; J: TRBJ1-1; DNA: TGTGCCAGCAGTCTGACAGGGTGGAACACTGAAGCTTTCTTT; CDR3: CASSLTGWNTEAFF
D: .; V: TRBV28; size: few; J: TRBJ1-6; DNA: TGTGCCAGCAGTTTAACTCCCGCGACTTATAATTCACCCCTCCACTTT; CDR3: CASSLTPATYNSPLHF
D: TRBD1; V: TRBV7-3; size: .; J: TRBJ1-5; DNA: TGTGCCAGCAGCCGGACAGGGGAACAGCCCCAGCATTTT; CDR3: CASSRTGEQPQHF
D: .; V: TRBV5-1; size: .; J: TRBJ1-2; DNA: TGCGCCAGCAGCTTGGTTATGGGACTCTATGGCTACACCTTC; CDR3: CASSLVMGLYGYTF
D: .; V: TRBV6-5; size: .; J: TRBJ2-5; DNA: TGTGCCAGCAGTTACGGAGGGGAGACCCAGTACTTC; CDR3: CASSYGGETQYF
D: .; V: TRBV27; size: .; J: TRBJ2-5; DNA: TGTGCCAGCAGTCAGAGACAGGTACAAGAGACCCAGTACTTC; CDR3: CASSQRQVQETQYF
D: .; V: TRBV5-5; size: once; J: TRBJ1-4; DNA: TGTGCCAGCAGCTTGGATGGGGCGGCCGAAAAACTGTTTTTT; CDR3: CASSLDGAAEKLFF
D: TRBD1; V: TRBV4-3; size: once; J: TRBJ2-7; DNA: TGCGCCAGCAGCCAAGATCTAGGGGGCCGGTCCTACGAGCAGTACTTC; CDR3: CASSQDLGGRSYEQYF
D: .; V: TRBV5-8; size: .; J: TRBJ2-1; DNA: TGTGCCAGCAGCTTTGATGGGCCCTCAGGGTACAATGAGCAGTTCTTC; CDR3: CASSFDGPSGYNEQFF
D: .; V: TRBV12-3/TRBV12-4; size: few; J: TRBJ1-5; DNA: TGTGCCAGCAGTTATCCAAATCAGCCCCAGCATTTT; CDR3: CASSYPNQPQHF
D: .; V: TRBV6-2/TRBV6-3; size: .; J: TRBJ1-4; DNA: TGTGCCAGCAGTTTACAGGGAAATGAAAAACTGTTTTTT; CDR3: CASSLQGNEKLFF
D: .; V: TRBV24-1; size: .; J: TRBJ1-5; DNA: TGTGCCACTACAACAGGGTACTCGATGGGTCAAGATCAGCCCCAGCATTTT; CDR3: CATTTGYSMGQDQPQHF
D: .; V: TRBV11-2; size: .; J: TRBJ1-2; DNA: TGTGCCAGCAGCCCCCAGACTGGCAACTATGGCTACACCTTC; CDR3: CASSPQTGNYGYTF
D: .; V: TRBV28; size: .; J: TRBJ2-7; DNA: TGTGCCAGCAGTTCCCCCCGACGAGCCAGGGACGAGCAGTACTTC; CDR3: CASSSPRRARDEQYF
D: .; V: TRBV21-1; size: .; J: TRBJ1-1; DNA: TGTGCCAGCAGCAATGGGGGCCTAGACACTGAAGCTTTCTTT; CDR3: CASSNGGLDTEAFF
D: .; V: TRBV29-1; size: .; J: TRBJ1-2; DNA: TGCAGCGTTGAAGTACGGGGAAATGGCTACACCTTC; CDR3: CSVEVRGNGYTF